Each of the 10 T cell receptor beta chains below was sequenced from the same sample in a study of T cells after posttransplantation cyclophosphamide. Profiling relied on immunoSEQ multiplex PCR, and the TCRdb table lists in-frame clones only, not all of them. The repertoire has 20,000 to 30,000 clones, none seen only once; the ten largest take about 4.2%. The source material was PBMCs. The receptors derive from a woman between 45 and 60 years old in good health, CMV-negative, and a related stem cell transplant donor.

This clone has at least ten counts. The chain has TRBV10-2 and TRBJ2-7; D uncertain. The CDR3 sequence is 11 residues long. The germline V gene has CDR1 WSHSY and CDR2 SAAADI. The ends were cut back, 1 base at V and 9 bases at J, with 7 bases in the middle. The CDR3 DNA reads TGCGCCAGCAGTGAGTTGTCGGGGCAGTACTTC. It specifies CASSELSGQYF.

This clone was detected only a few times. The V and J genes are TRBV2 and TRBJ1-6, with a possible D match to TRBD1 (6 bases). The germline V gene has CDR1 SNHLY and CDR2 FYNNEI. The CDR3 contains 14 residues. V shed 8 bases and J shed 5 bases, with 13 bases lying between them. The CDR3 nucleotides read TGTGCCAGCCTCCGGGACAAGAATAATTCACCCCTCCACTTT. Translating it yields CASLRDKNNSPLHF.

This clone was detected a few times. The junction and the germline gene differ at one end; a read error may be behind it. The V call is TRBV9, the J call TRBJ2-1; possible D gene TRBD2, 6 bases. In germline, CDR1 is SGDLS, CDR2 YYNGEE. This CDR3 comprises 16 residues. The CDR3 DNA reads TGTGTCAGCAGCGTAGATTTGGGGACTCCGAATAATGAGCAGTTCTTC. Its translation: CVSSVDLGTPNNEQFF.

This clone was counted many times. The rearrangement joins TRBV13 to TRBJ2-7, with 9 bases matching TRBD1. The CDR3 spans 16 residues. Germline values: CDR1 PRHDT, CDR2 FYEKMQ (reference sequence). The ends lost 4 bases at V and 2 bases at J; junction bases unmatched: 9. The CDR3 nucleotides read TGTGCCAGCAGCTCACGTCGACAGGGGGGTCCCTACGAGCAGTACTTC. It translates to CASSSRRQGGPYEQYF.

This clone showed up many times. The rearrangement joins TRBV7-6 to TRBJ1-4; 7 bases line up with TRBD1. Germline lookup yields CDR1 SGHVS and CDR2 FNYEAQ. V trimming: 2 bases; J trimming: 5 bases; junction bases outside the gene matches: 5. The CDR3 has 15 amino acids. The CDR3 DNA reads TGTGCCAGCAGCTTACAACAGGGGTCGAATGAAAAACTGTTTTTT. Protein sequence: CASSLQQGSNEKLFF.

This clone has a count of ten or more. The chain combines TRBV4-1 with TRBJ2-3; D not certain. CDR3 length: 17 amino acids. V dropped 1 base and J dropped 6 bases, with 20 bases sitting between them. The germline CDR1 and CDR2 sequences are MGHRA and YSYEKL. CDR3 coding DNA: TGCGCCAGCAGCCAAGGACAAGGCTCTTGGCACGCGGATACGCAGTATTTT. Protein sequence: CASSQGQGSWHADTQYF.

This clone has at least ten counts. The rearrangement links TRBV9 to TRBJ2-2, with 7 bases lining up with TRBD2. There are 16 residues in the CDR3. Trimming removed 1 base from V and 1 base from J; junction bases left unmatched: 4. Looked up from germline, CDR1 is SGDLS and CDR2 is YYNGEE. DNA for the CDR3: TGTGCCAGCAGCGTACGAGGACTAGTGAACACCGGGGAGCTGTTTTTT. Residues: CASSVRGLVNTGELFF.

This clone was seen many times. The V and J genes are TRBV6-5 and TRBJ2-7; D perhaps matches TRBD2 (6 bases). V shed 5 bases and J shed 4 bases, with 18 bases lying between them. Germline V gene data show CDR1 as MNHEY and CDR2 as SVGAGI. This CDR3 region has 15 residues. The DNA for the CDR3 is TGTGCCAGCAGTCACCTCGGGACGGGGGTTTACGAGCAGTACTTC. Amino acids: CASSHLGTGVYEQYF.

This clone was seen ten or more times. The chain joins TRBV2 to TRBJ2-2; TRBD2 matches at 9 bases. This CDR3 comprises 18 residues. The trim removed 2 bases at V and 6 bases at J, leaving 13 bases unmatched. The germline V gene encodes CDR1 SNHLY and CDR2 FYNNEI. The CDR3 bases are TGTGCCAGCAGTGAAAAGTGGTACGGGCTAGCGGGACCCGGGGAGCTGTTTTTT. It is translated as CASSEKWYGLAGPGELFF. The variable domain in full, completed from reference TRBV2 and TRBJ2-2, reads EPEVTQTPSHQVTQMGQEVILRCVPISNHLYFYWYRQILGQKVEFLVSFYNNEISEKSEIFDDQFSVERPDGSNFTLKIRSTKLEDSAMYFCASSEKWYGLAGPGELFFGEGSRLTVL.

Judged by abundance, this clone is medium-sized. V gene TRBV13 combines with J gene TRBJ2-2; 15 positions match TRBD2. The germline CDR1 and CDR2 sequences are PRHDT and FYEKMQ (reference sequence). The CDR3 runs 19 residues. V shed 5 bases, J shed 0 bases, and the junction held 7 bases outside the gene matches. CDR3 DNA sequence: TGTGCCAGCAGCGCCGGGACTAGCGGGGGGATTCCGAACACCGGGGAGCTGTTTTTT. It encodes CASSAGTSGGIPNTGELFF.